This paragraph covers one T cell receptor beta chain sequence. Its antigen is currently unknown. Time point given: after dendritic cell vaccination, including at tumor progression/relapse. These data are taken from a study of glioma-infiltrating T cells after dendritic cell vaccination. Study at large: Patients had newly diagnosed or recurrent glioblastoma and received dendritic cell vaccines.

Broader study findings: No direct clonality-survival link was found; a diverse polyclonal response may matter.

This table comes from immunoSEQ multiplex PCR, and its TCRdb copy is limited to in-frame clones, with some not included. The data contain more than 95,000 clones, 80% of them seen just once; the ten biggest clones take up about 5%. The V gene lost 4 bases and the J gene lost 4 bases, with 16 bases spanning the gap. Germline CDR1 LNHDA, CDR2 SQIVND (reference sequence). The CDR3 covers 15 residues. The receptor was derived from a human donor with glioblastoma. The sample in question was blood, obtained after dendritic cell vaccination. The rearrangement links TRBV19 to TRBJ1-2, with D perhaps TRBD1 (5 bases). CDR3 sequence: CASSTQVNIPYGYTF. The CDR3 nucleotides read TGTGCCAGTAGTACACAGGTCAACATACCCTATGGCTACACCTTC. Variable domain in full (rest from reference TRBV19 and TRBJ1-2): DGGITQSPKYLFRKEGQNVTLSCEQNLNHDAMYWYRQDPGQGLRLIYYSQIVNDFQKGDIAEGYSVSREKKESFPLTVTSAQKNPTAFYLCASSTQVNIPYGYTFGSGTRLTVV.